Presented here are 8 T cell receptor beta chains from one specimen sequenced in a study of T cells in Graves' hyperthyroidism and ophthalmopathy. TCR beta CDR3 region amplification was performed from RNA transcripts. TCR CDR3 regions were first amplified by RT-PCR with HTBI primers. TCRdb reprocessed the multiplex PCR reads via MiXCR and lists one record per CDR3 protein. The sample lists roughly 530,000 distinct CDR3 sequences, about a sixth occurring once. Sample: blood. These receptors were obtained from a young woman with Graves' ophthalmopathy.

In its sample, this clonotype was seen a few times. The V gene is TRBV6-2 or TRBV6-3, the J gene TRBJ2-1; possible D gene TRBD2, 6 bases. Trimming took off 6 bases at V and 6 bases at J, with 18 bases between the two ends. The CDR3 extends over 15 amino acids. CDR1 MNHEY and CDR2 SVGEGT come from the germline V gene. CDR3 nucleotides: TGTGCCAGCAGAACCCCTGAATTGCGGGGCAATGAGCAGTTCTTC. Translating gives CASRTPELRGNEQFF.

This clonotype was seen only once. This chain joins TRBV28 and TRBJ1-5, with 9 bases matching TRBD1. Losses at the gene ends were 7 bases for V and 6 bases for J; bases not matched to a gene: 7. The CDR3 has 14 amino acids. The V gene's germline CDR1 is MDHEN and CDR2 SYDVKM. The CDR3 spells CASNGQGSAQPQHF. The CDR3, as DNA: TGTGCCAGCAATGGACAGGGGTCGGCTCAGCCCCAGCATTTT.

The chain links TRBV29-1 to TRBJ1-1; D is undetermined. CDR1 and CDR2 (germline): SQVTM, ANQGSEA. The CDR3 loop spans 9 amino acids. Trimming took 3 bases from V and 5 from J, leaving 1 base between them. As DNA, the CDR3 is TGCAGCGTTGATACTGAAGCTTTCTTT. Encoded protein: CSVDTEAFF.

This clonotype was detected only a few times. The chain has TRBV6-2 or TRBV6-3 and TRBJ1-1; possibly TRBD1 for D (5 bases). Trimming pared 2 bases from V and 7 bases from J, leaving 17 bases between. The CDR3 has 15 residues. Germline lookup yields CDR1 MNHEY and CDR2 SVGEGT. This CDR3 is CASSYRTKGLFEAFF. CDR3 bases: TGTGCCAGCAGTTACCGCACCAAGGGGCTGTTTGAAGCTTTCTTT.

The V and J genes are TRBV13 and TRBJ2-3; TRBD2 matches at 16 bases. From germline, CDR1 is PRHDT and CDR2 FYEKMQ (reference sequence). Unmatched junction bases numbered 12, after V lost 6 bases and J lost 6 bases. This CDR3 region has 18 residues. The CDR3 nucleotides are TGTGCCAGCAGTGAAAGGGGACTAGCGGGAGGGCCGAAGGATACGCAGTATTTT. As protein: CASSERGLAGGPKDTQYF.

The CDR3 DNA sequence: TGTGCCAGCAGCTTAGATTATGCGGGACAGGGGGCGGGAGACTATGGCTACACCTTC. Its translation is CASSLDYAGQGAGDYGYTF. The chain recombines TRBV11-2 with TRBJ1-2; TRBD1 matches at 12 bases. V was pared by 0 bases and J by 3 bases, with 11 bases of the junction left unmatched. The CDR3 covers 19 residues. Germline assignment: CDR1 SGHAT and CDR2 FQNNGV.

This clonotype was detected a few times. The CDR3 here is CASRDPNEQFF. In DNA form, the CDR3 reads TGTGCCAGCAGGGACCCAAATGAGCAGTTCTTC. The gene calls are TRBV2 and TRBJ2-1; no reliable D call. Trimming took 6 bases from V and 7 from J, leaving 7 bases between them. This CDR3 is built from 11 residues. CDR1 is SNHLY, CDR2 FYNNEI, per germline.

This clonotype was counted between two and nine times. Germline and junction disagree at one end, which may indicate a read error. The chain joins TRBV7-3 to TRBJ2-3; D not certain. This CDR3 contains 13 residues. From germline, CDR1 is SGHTA and CDR2 FQGTGA. CDR3 nucleotide sequence: TGTGCCAGCAACTTAGTCCTCTCAGATACGCAGTATTTT. Amino acid sequence: CASNLVLSDTQYF.